The count of the clone carrying this T cell receptor (beta chain) is one. Only in-frame clones appear in the TCRdb table, and some are missing; sequencing was by immunoSEQ multiplex PCR. The sample shows 490,000 or so clones, around nine tenths of them seen only once. In terms of age and location, participants ranged from roughly 18 to 90 years and lived in about 25 US areas. Recovered status applied to Cohort 3 donors who had two consecutive negative PCRs. It also applied to those with clearance or with symptom resolution. The source of the sample is a study of blood T cell repertoires in COVID-19. Background on the study: T cells, B-cell-depleted T cells, or PBMCs provided the cDNA or gDNA that served as material.

The CDR3 runs 16 residues. Germline-derived CDR1 and CDR2 are SGDLS and YYNGEE. V lost 0 bases and J 4 bases, leaving 16 bases between the germline ends. This clonotype was obtained from a woman between 35 and 50 years old who had recovered from COVID-19. This chain links TRBV9 with TRBJ2-5; TRBD2 might be the D (7 bases). Material for sequencing was PBMCs or T cells enriched from blood (not recorded which). Here the CDR3 reads CASSVAAQGGGETQYF. The CDR3 DNA sequence: TGTGCCAGCAGCGTAGCGGCGCAAGGGGGGGGAGAGACCCAGTACTTC.